This T cell receptor (beta chain) is from a study of T cells after yellow fever vaccination. Findings and caveats of the study: Sorted repertoires could include abundant contaminating clonotypes from bulk cells. After the booster, around 95% of CD4 and 88% of CD8 primary-response clones were re-detected.

For this clonotype: Antigen specificity is unknown.

Generation of TCR cDNA used 5'RACE template switching (which added a universal primer site and UMIs). Via MiXCR, TCRdb re-called the 5' RACE reads, giving one row per CDR3 protein. The table shows 400,000 to 650,000 distinct CDR3 sequences, with around a fifth occurring only once. This sequence originates from a man between 18 and 29 years old who received the YFV17D yellow fever vaccine. The source material was PBMCs, sampled less than 25 days after the first yellow fever vaccination.

CDR3 coding DNA: TGTGCCACCAGCGGCCGGGACAGGGCCCCAGATACGCAGTATTTT. This translates into CATSGRDRAPDTQYF. The chain uses TRBV15 and TRBJ2-3; 9 bases map to TRBD1. Germline CDR1 and CDR2: LNHNV and YYDKDF (reference sequence). This CDR3 has 15 residues. Trimming cost V 5 bases and J 4 bases; bases outside gene matches: 7.